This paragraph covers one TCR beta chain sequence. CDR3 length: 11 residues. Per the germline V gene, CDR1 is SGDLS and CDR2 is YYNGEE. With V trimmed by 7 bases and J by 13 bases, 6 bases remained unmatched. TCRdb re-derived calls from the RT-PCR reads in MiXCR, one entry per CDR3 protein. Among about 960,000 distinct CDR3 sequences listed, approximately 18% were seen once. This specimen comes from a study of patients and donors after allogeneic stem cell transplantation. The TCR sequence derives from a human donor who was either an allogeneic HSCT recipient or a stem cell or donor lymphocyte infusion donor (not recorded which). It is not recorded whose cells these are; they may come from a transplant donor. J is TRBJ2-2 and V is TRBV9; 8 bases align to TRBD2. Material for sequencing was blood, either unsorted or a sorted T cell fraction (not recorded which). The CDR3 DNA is TGTGCCAGCCAAAGCGGGAGAGGGCTGTTTTTT. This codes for CASQSGRGLFF.